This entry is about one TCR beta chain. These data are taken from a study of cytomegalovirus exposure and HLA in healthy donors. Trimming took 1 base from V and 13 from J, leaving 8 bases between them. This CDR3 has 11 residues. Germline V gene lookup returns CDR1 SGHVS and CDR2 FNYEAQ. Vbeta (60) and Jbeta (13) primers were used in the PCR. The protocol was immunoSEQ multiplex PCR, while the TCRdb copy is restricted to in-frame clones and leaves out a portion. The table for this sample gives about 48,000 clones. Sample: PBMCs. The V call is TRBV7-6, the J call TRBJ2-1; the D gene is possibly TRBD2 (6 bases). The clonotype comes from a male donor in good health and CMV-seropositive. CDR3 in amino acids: CASSLGRGQFF. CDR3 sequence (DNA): TGTGCCAGCAGCTTAGGGAGGGGCCAGTTCTTC.